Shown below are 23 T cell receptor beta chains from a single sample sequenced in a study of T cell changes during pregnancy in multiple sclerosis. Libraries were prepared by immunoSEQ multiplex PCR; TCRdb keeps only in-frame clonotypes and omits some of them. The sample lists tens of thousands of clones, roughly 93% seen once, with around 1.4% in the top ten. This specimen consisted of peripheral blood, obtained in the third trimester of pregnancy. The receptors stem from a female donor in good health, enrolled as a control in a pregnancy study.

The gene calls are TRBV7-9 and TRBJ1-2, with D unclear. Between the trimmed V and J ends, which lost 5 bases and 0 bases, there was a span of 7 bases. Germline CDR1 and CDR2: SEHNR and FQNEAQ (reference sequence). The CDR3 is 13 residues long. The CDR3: CASSPDSNYGYTF. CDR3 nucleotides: TGTGCCAGCAGCCCGGACTCTAACTATGGCTACACCTTC.

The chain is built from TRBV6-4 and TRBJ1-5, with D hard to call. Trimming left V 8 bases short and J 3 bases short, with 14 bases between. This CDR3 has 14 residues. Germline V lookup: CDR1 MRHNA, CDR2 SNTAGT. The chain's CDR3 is CASQIHSNNQPQHF. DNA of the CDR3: TGTGCCAGCCAGATTCACAGCAACAATCAGCCCCAGCATTTT.

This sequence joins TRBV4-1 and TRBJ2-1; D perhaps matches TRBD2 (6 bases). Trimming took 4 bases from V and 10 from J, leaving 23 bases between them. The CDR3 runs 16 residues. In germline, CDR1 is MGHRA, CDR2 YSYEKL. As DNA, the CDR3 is TGCGCCAGCAGCCGATTACATCTAGCGCCTAAAGGGGAGCAGTTCTTC. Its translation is CASSRLHLAPKGEQFF.

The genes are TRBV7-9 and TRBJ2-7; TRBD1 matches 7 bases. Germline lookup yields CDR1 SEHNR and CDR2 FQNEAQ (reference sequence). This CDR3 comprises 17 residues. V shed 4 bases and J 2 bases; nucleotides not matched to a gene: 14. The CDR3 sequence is CASSSEDDGTVTYEQYF. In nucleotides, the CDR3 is TGTGCCAGCAGCTCGGAGGATGACGGGACAGTAACCTACGAGCAGTACTTC.

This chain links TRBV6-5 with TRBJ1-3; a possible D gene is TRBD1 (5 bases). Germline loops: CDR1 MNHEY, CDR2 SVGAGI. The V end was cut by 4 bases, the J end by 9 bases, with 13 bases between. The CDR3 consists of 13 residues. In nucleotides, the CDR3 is TGTGCCAGCAGTTCCAGACAGCGGGGCACCATATATTTT. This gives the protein CASSSRQRGTIYF.

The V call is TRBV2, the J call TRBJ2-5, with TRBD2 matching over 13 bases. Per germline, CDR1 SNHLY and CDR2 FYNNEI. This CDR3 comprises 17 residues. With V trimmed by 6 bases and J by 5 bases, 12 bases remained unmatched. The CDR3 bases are TGTGCCAGCAGGGGGGTACGCGGACTAGCGGGAGTGGAGACCCAGTACTTC. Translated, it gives CASRGVRGLAGVETQYF.

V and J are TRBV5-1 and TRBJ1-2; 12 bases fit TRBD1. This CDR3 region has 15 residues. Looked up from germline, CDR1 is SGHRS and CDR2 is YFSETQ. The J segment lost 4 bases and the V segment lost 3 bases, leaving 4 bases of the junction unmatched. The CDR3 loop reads CASSSGQGATYGYTF. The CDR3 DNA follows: TGCGCCAGCAGCTCGGGACAGGGGGCGACCTATGGCTACACCTTC. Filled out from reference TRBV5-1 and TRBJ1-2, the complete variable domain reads KAGVTQTPRYLIKTRGQQVTLSCSPISGHRSVSWYQQTPGQGLQFLFEYFSETQRNKGNFPGRFSGRQFSNSRSEMNVSTLELGDSALYLCASSSGQGATYGYTFGSGTRLTVV.

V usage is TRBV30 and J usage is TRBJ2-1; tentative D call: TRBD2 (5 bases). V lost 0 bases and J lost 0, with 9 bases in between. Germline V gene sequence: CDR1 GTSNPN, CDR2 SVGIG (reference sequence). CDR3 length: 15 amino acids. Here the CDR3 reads CAWSVAGNSYNEQFF. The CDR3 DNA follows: TGTGCCTGGAGTGTAGCCGGGAACTCCTACAATGAGCAGTTCTTC.

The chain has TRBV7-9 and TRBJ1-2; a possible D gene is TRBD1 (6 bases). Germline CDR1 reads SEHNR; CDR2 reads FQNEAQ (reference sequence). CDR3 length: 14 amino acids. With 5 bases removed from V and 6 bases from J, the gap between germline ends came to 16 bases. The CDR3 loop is CASSTERQVDGYTF. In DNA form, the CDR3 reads TGTGCCAGCAGCACCGAAAGACAGGTCGATGGCTACACCTTC.

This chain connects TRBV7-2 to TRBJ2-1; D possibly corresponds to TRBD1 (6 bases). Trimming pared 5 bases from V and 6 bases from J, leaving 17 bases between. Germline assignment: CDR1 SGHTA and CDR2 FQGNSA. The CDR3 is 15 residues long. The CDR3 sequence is CASSLLQGRSNEQFF. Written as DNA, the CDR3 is TGTGCCAGCAGCCTATTACAGGGTAGGAGCAATGAGCAGTTCTTC.

The CDR3 here is CASSLSKDRAPYEQYF. The CDR3 DNA follows: TGTGCCAGCAGTTTATCGAAGGACAGGGCACCCTACGAGCAGTACTTC. J is TRBJ2-7 and V is TRBV27; 8 nucleotides agree with TRBD1. V trimming: 0 bases; J trimming: 2 bases; junction bases outside the gene matches: 6. CDR3 length equals 16 residues. Per the germline V gene, CDR1 is MNHEY and CDR2 is SMNVEV (reference sequence).

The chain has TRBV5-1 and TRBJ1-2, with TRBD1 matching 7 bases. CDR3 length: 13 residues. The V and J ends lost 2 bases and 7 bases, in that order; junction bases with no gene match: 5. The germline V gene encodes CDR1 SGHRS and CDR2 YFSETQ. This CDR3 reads CASSFEGGGGYTF. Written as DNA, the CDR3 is TGCGCCAGCAGCTTCGAAGGGGGCGGTGGCTACACCTTC.

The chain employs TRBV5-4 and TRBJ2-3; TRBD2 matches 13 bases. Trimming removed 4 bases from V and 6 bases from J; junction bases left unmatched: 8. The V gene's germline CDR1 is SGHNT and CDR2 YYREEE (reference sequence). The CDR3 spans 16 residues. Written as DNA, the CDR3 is TGTGCCAGCAGCCCGGGACTAGCGGGGAGGGGGGATACGCAGTATTTT. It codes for CASSPGLAGRGDTQYF.

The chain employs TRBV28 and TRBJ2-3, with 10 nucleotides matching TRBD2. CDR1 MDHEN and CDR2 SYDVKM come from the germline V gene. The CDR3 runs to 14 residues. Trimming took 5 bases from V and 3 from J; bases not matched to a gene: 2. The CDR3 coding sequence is TGTGCCAGCAGTCCTAGCGGGAGAACAGATACGCAGTATTTT. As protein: CASSPSGRTDTQYF.

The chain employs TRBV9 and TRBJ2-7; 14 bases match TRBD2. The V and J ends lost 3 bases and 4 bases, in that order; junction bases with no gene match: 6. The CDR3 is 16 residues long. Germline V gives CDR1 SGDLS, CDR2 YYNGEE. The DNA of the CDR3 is TGTGCCAGCAGCGAGGGACTAGCGGGAGCTAAGTACGAGCAGTACTTC. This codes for CASSEGLAGAKYEQYF.

This CDR3 reads CASSYGLAGVYEQYF. The CDR3 DNA is TGTGCCAGCAGTTACGGGCTAGCGGGAGTTTACGAGCAGTACTTC. The V gene is TRBV6-5, the J gene TRBJ2-7, with 10 nucleotides matching TRBD2. This CDR3 has 15 amino acids. The germline CDR1 and CDR2 sequences are MNHEY and SVGAGI. V shed 2 bases, J shed 4 bases, and the junction held 5 bases outside the gene matches.

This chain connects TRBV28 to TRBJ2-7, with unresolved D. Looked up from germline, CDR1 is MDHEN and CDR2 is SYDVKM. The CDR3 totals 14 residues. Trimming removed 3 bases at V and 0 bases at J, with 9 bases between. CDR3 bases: TGTGCCAGCAGTTTCGGCGGCAGCTCCTACGAGCAGTACTTC. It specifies CASSFGGSSYEQYF.

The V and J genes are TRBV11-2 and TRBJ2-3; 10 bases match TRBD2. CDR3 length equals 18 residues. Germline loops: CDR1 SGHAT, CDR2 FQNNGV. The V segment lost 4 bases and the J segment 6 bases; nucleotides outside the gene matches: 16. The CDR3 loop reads CASSSSLAGGAVLDTQYF. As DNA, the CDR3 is TGTGCCAGCAGCTCCAGTTTAGCGGGAGGTGCCGTCCTGGATACGCAGTATTTT.

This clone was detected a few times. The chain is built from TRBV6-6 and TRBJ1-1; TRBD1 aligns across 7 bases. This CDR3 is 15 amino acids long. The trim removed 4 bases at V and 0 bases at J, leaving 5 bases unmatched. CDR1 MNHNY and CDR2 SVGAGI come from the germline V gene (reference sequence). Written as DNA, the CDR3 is TGTGCCAGCAGTTCTGACAGGGCGATGAACACTGAAGCTTTCTTT. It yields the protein CASSSDRAMNTEAFF.

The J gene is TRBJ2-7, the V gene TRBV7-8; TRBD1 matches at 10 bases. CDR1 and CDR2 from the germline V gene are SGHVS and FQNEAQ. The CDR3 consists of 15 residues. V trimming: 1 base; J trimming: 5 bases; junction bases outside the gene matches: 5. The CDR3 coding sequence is TGTGCCAGCAGCTTAGAGGGACAGGGGTTCCACGAGCAGTACTTC. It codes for CASSLEGQGFHEQYF.

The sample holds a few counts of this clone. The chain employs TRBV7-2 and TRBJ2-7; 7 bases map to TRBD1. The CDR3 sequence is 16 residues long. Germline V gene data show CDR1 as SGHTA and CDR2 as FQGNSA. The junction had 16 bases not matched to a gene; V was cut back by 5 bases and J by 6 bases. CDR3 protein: CASSPRQGLGSGEQYF. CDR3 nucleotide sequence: TGTGCCAGCAGCCCTCGACAGGGTCTCGGATCGGGCGAGCAGTACTTC.

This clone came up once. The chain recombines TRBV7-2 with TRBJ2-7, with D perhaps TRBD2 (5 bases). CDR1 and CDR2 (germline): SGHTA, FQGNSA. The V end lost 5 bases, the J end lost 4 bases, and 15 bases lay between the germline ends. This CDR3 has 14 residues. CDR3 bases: TGTGCCAGCAGCACCCAGCGGACCCTGTACGAGCAGTACTTC. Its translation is CASSTQRTLYEQYF.

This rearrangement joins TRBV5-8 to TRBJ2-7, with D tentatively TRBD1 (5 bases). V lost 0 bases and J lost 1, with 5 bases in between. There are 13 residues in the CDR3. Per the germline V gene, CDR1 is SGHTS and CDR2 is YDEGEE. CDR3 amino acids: CASSLGQSYEQYF. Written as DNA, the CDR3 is TGTGCCAGCAGCTTGGGACAGTCCTACGAGCAGTACTTC.